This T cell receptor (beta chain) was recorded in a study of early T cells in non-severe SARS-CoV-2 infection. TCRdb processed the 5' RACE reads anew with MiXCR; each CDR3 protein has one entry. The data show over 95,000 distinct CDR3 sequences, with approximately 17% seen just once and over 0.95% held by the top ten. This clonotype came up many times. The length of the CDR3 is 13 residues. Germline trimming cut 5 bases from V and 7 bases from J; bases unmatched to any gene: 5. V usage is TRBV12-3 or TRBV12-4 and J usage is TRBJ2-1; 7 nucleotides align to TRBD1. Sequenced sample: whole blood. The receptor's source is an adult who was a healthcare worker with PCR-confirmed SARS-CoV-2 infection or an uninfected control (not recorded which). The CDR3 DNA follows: TGTGCCAGCAGTCCCGGGACAGCTAATGAGCAGTTCTTC. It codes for CASSPGTANEQFF.